The rows below give T cell receptor beta chains drawn from one sample of a study of radiotherapy plus CTLA-4 blockade in lung cancer. This table comes from immunoSEQ multiplex PCR, and its TCRdb copy is limited to in-frame clones, with some not included. The table includes about 97,000 clones, approximately 75% detected once. Material: peripheral blood, obtained from a patient treated with radiotherapy plus ipilimumab. The receptor source for this set is a human donor with non-small cell lung cancer who had a partial response to radiotherapy plus ipilimumab. Some clones in this sample may be carry-over from other donors' samples. The CDR3 runs from the conserved cysteine through the conserved F or W. Fields, in order: J gene, V gene, clone size, D gene, CDR3 protein, CDR3 DNA. D genes are given only for firm matches. The size entry is marked missing in some rows and otherwise reads once, few, many or a size class.

>TRBJ1-6|TRBV27|once|TRBD1
CASSWDRGHNSPLHF
TGTGCCAGCAGTTGGGACAGGGGCCATAATTCACCCCTCCACTTT
>TRBJ1-5|TRBV19|once|TRBD1
CASSIGGTGPREAQHF
TGTGCCAGTAGTATAGGAGGGACAGGGCCGAGGGAGGCCCAGCATTTT
>TRBJ2-3|TRBV7-9|NA|TRBD2
CASRPLTSGGTDTQYF
TGTGCCAGCAGGCCCCTGACTAGCGGGGGCACAGATACGCAGTATTTT
>TRBJ2-7|TRBV30|NA|TRBD1
CAWSVVRDRARGDEQYF
TGTGCCTGGAGTGTGGTCCGGGACAGGGCTAGAGGAGACGAGCAGTACTTC
>TRBJ1-2|TRBV2|NA|TRBD1
CASSLGQGRGGYTF
TGTGCCAGCAGTTTGGGACAGGGTAGGGGCGGCTACACCTTC
>TRBJ2-7|TRBV5-1|NA|NA
CASSLDSAGGEQYF
TGCGCCAGCAGCCTGGACAGCGCTGGAGGCGAGCAGTACTTC
>TRBJ1-1|TRBV4-1|NA|TRBD1
CASSQGTGSDTEAFF
TGCGCCAGCAGCCAAGGGACAGGCTCCGACACTGAAGCTTTCTTT
>TRBJ2-2|TRBV7-2|NA|TRBD2
CASTRGGTSGNTGELFF
TGTGCCAGCACCAGAGGGGGGACTAGCGGGAACACCGGGGAGCTGTTTTTT
>TRBJ2-1|TRBV7-9|NA|NA
CASSLVGQDNEQFF
TGTGCCAGCAGCTTAGTGGGCCAAGACAATGAGCAGTTCTTC
>TRBJ1-6|TRBV5-4|few|NA
CASSPTGGGSPLHF
TGTGCCAGCAGCCCAACAGGAGGAGGGTCACCCCTCCACTTT
>TRBJ2-1|TRBV4-2|NA|TRBD2
CASSQDPGGVYNEQFF
TGTGCCAGCAGCCAAGATCCCGGGGGGGTCTACAATGAGCAGTTCTTC
>TRBJ2-2|TRBV7-9|few|NA
CASTPDRAGTGELFF
TGTGCCAGCACCCCCGACAGGGCGGGAACCGGGGAGCTGTTTTTT
>TRBJ1-1|TRBV11-2|few|NA
CASSFSAEAFF
TGTGCCAGCAGCTTTTCTGCTGAAGCTTTCTTT
>TRBJ1-1|TRBV7-2|NA|NA
CASSSEGAFAEAFF
TGTGCCAGCAGCTCCGAAGGGGCTTTCGCTGAAGCTTTCTTT
>TRBJ2-4|TRBV29-1|NA|NA
CSVGLTGDGIQYF
TGCAGCGTTGGACTTACGGGGGATGGCATTCAGTACTTC
>TRBJ2-2|TRBV4-2|NA|TRBD2
CASSQDEGGDTGELFF
TGTGCCAGCAGCCAAGACGAGGGAGGGGACACCGGGGAGCTGTTTTTT
>TRBJ2-7|TRBV5-1|few|NA
CASSSRSGPYEQYF
TGCGCCAGCAGCTCCAGATCAGGGCCCTACGAGCAGTACTTC
>TRBJ2-7|TRBV6-5|NA|NA
CASSYGQSYEQYF
TGTGCCAGCAGTTACGGGCAATCCTACGAGCAGTACTTC
>TRBJ1-3|TRBV11-3|once|TRBD1
CASSARDRGGNTIYF
TGTGCCAGCAGCGCCCGGGACAGGGGAGGAAACACCATATATTTT
>TRBJ2-3|TRBV7-2|NA|NA
CASSQTTSTDTQYF
TGTGCCAGCAGCCAGACTACTAGCACAGATACGCAGTATTTT
>TRBJ1-1|TRBV28|NA|NA
CASSLARDTEAFF
TGTGCCAGCAGTTTGGCCAGGGATACTGAAGCTTTCTTT
>TRBJ2-4|TRBV4-1|NA|NA
CASSLNGGGNIQYF
TGCGCCAGCAGCCTTAACGGGGGAGGAAACATTCAGTACTTC
>TRBJ2-2|TRBV28|NA|TRBD1
CASSIRQGNTGELFF
TGTGCCAGCAGTATCCGACAGGGCAACACCGGGGAGCTGTTTTTT
>TRBJ2-3|TRBV28|NA|NA
CASSLRSRGIVATDTQYF
TGTGCCAGCAGTTTACGTTCTCGAGGTATAGTCGCCACAGATACGCAGTATTTT
>TRBJ1-3|TRBV5-3|NA|TRBD1
CTRSRPGQGISGNTIYF
TGTACCAGAAGCAGGCCGGGACAGGGGATTTCTGGAAACACCATATATTTT
>TRBJ2-7|TRBV4-3|NA|NA
CASSRTSQGYEQYF
TGCGCCAGCAGCCGAACATCACAGGGCTACGAGCAGTACTTC
>TRBJ2-5|TRBV11-3|NA|NA
CASSLDGGSGETQYF
TGTGCCAGCAGCTTAGATGGTGGGAGCGGGGAGACCCAGTACTTC
>TRBJ2-1|TRBV7-6|NA|TRBD2
CASSLAVAGGDNEQFF
TGTGCCAGCAGCTTAGCGGTAGCGGGGGGAGACAATGAGCAGTTCTTC
>TRBJ2-3|TRBV13|once|TRBD2
CASSPLKLADTDTQYF
TGTGCCAGCAGCCCCCTGAAACTAGCGGACACAGATACGCAGTATTTT
>TRBJ2-6|TRBV2|many|NA
CASSDPFSGANVLTF
TGTGCCAGCAGTGACCCATTCTCTGGGGCCAACGTCCTGACTTTC
>TRBJ2-3|TRBV9|NA|NA
CASSAHSRVGDTQYF
TGTGCCAGCAGCGCCCATAGCAGGGTCGGAGATACGCAGTATTTT
>TRBJ1-2|TRBV5-5|few|TRBD1
CASSPDSGGYGYTF
TGTGCCAGCAGCCCGGACTCAGGGGGCTATGGCTACACCTTC
>TRBJ1-2|TRBV11-2|NA|NA
CASTSVRLIGVYGYTF
TGTGCCAGCACCAGCGTAAGGTTGATCGGAGTCTATGGCTACACCTTC
>TRBJ1-5|TRBV4-3|NA|NA
CASSLNRATNQPQHF
TGCGCCAGCAGCTTAAACAGGGCAACTAATCAGCCCCAGCATTTT
>TRBJ2-5|TRBV19|few|NA
CASKENGGQKETQYF
TGTGCCAGTAAGGAGAACGGAGGACAGAAAGAGACCCAGTACTTC
>TRBJ1-1|TRBV11-3|NA|NA
CASSIGQPNTEAFF
TGTGCCAGCAGCATAGGACAGCCGAACACTGAAGCTTTCTTT
>TRBJ1-4|TRBV7-9|once|TRBD1
CASSSDREVSEKLFF
TGTGCCAGCAGCTCCGACAGGGAGGTCAGCGAAAAACTGTTTTTT
>TRBJ2-7|TRBV6-1|few|NA
CASSDLGFQDEQYF
TGTGCCAGCAGTGATCTGGGTTTTCAGGACGAGCAGTACTTC
>TRBJ1-2|TRBV25-1|NA|NA
CASSLRTNYGYTF
TGTGCCAGCAGCTTGAGAACTAACTATGGCTACACCTTC
>TRBJ1-4|TRBV28|NA|NA
CASGGGGKREKLFF
TGTGCCAGCGGTGGGGGAGGGAAGAGAGAAAAACTGTTTTTT
>TRBJ2-1|TRBV7-2|NA|NA
CASSSLGTQDNEQFF
TGTGCCAGCAGCTCGCTCGGGACTCAGGACAATGAGCAGTTCTTC
>TRBJ2-3|TRBV6-1|few|NA
CASSEAGLITDTQYF
TGTGCCAGCAGTGAAGCGGGGCTAATCACAGATACGCAGTATTTT
>TRBJ2-7|TRBV7-8|NA|NA
CASSPRPSGVSYEQYF
TGTGCCAGCAGCCCAAGGCCATCCGGGGTTTCCTACGAGCAGTACTTC
>TRBJ2-1|TRBV5-1|once|TRBD2
CASRSLAGGTTEQFF
TGCGCCAGCAGATCTCTAGCGGGGGGAACCACTGAGCAGTTCTTC
>TRBJ2-7|TRBV27|NA|TRBD2
CASSPGFRASGTPGNLYEQYF
TGTGCCAGCAGTCCGGGGTTTAGGGCTAGCGGGACGCCCGGCAATCTTTACGAGCAGTACTTC
>TRBJ2-5|TRBV9|NA|NA
CASSVGLGETQYF
TGTGCCAGCAGCGTAGGACTGGGAGAGACCCAGTACTTC
>TRBJ2-5|TRBV5-1|NA|TRBD2
CASSSAGGGRQETQYF
TGCGCCAGCAGCTCGGCGGGGGGGGGACGCCAAGAGACCCAGTACTTC
>TRBJ2-7|TRBV19|NA|TRBD1
CASSIDRGPYEQYF
TGTGCCAGTAGTATCGACAGGGGCCCCTACGAGCAGTACTTC
>TRBJ2-1|TRBV28|NA|NA
CASSLVTGAYNEQFF
TGTGCCAGCAGTTTAGTGACAGGAGCTTACAATGAGCAGTTCTTC
>TRBJ2-3|TRBV4-3|NA|TRBD1
CASSLWTGGLSDTQYF
TGCGCCAGCAGCCTCTGGACAGGGGGATTATCAGATACGCAGTATTTT
>TRBJ2-5|TRBV28|NA|NA
CASRPSGVGETQYF
TGTGCCAGCAGGCCCTCCGGGGTGGGGGAGACCCAGTACTTC
>TRBJ1-1|TRBV18|NA|NA
CASSPGRDTEAFF
TGTGCCAGCTCACCCGGCAGGGACACTGAAGCTTTCTTT
>TRBJ1-2|TRBV2|NA|NA
CASSAGSNYGYTF
TGTGCCAGCAGTGCAGGTTCTAACTATGGCTACACCTTC
>TRBJ1-6|TRBV6-4|once|TRBD1
CASSPGGAGNSPLHF
TGTGCCAGCAGCCCAGGGGGCGCCGGTAATTCACCCCTCCACTTT